The 26 T cell receptor beta chains below come from one sample, sequenced in a study of T cells in Graves' hyperthyroidism and ophthalmopathy (dated by TCRdb to about 2019). The library was generated by multiplex PCR. Sequenced using an Illumina HiSeq 2000. The TCR beta CDR3 regions were amplified from the RNA transcripts. A first-round RT-PCR of the TCR CDR3 used the HTBI primer set with the Qiagen OneStep RT-PCR kit. The raw public reads went through TCRdb reprocessing: fastp at Q25, MiXCR clone calling, in-frame beta chains kept. A single entry per CDR3 protein holds the most common genes and DNA from its merged rows. The sample table records nearly 750,000 distinct CDR3 sequences; just over 35% of these occur just once. Around 32% of the sample goes to the ten largest clones. Sequences were obtained from blood. These receptors came from a woman aged 40 to 50 with Graves' hyperthyroidism.

This clonotype was seen once. The conserved phenylalanine or tryptophan normally closing the CDR3 is absent here, so this likely arose from a read error. The J gene is TRBJ1-1, the V gene TRBV20-1, with D possibly matching TRBD1 (6 bases). Trimming took 7 bases from V and 3 from J, leaving 9 bases between them. CDR1 and CDR2 (germline): DFQATT, SNEGSKA (reference sequence). The length of the CDR3 is 11 residues. CDR3: CSEGGYTEAFL. The DNA of the CDR3 is TGCAGTGAAGGGGGATACACTGAAGCTTTCCTT.

In this sample, this clonotype turned up a few times. V is TRBV10-3 and J is TRBJ2-6; D remains ambiguous. Deletions cut 8 bases from V and 0 bases from J, with 11 bases between. Per germline, CDR1 ENHRY and CDR2 SYGVKD. The CDR3 contains 15 residues. CDR3 DNA: TGTGCCATCCTGGGCGGAAGCTCTGGGGCCAACGTCCTGACTTTC. Translation: CAILGGSSGANVLTF.

Many counts were recorded for this clonotype. CDR3 residues: CASSSQGTGELFF. The DNA of the CDR3 is TGTGCCAGCAGTTCACAGGGCACCGGGGAGCTGTTTTTT. J is TRBJ2-2 and V is TRBV5-4, with D possibly being TRBD1 (6 bases). The CDR3 contains 13 residues. Germline V gene sequence: CDR1 SGHNT, CDR2 YYREEE (reference sequence). V lost 5 bases, J lost 4 bases, and 9 bases lay in between. Variable domain in full (rest from reference TRBV5-4 and TRBJ2-2): ETGVTQSPTHLIKTRGQQVTLRCSSQSGHNTVSWYQQALGQGPQFIFQYYREEENGRGNFPPRFSGLQFPNYSSELNVNALELDDSALYLCASSSQGTGELFFGEGSRLTVL.

This clonotype has a count of ten or more. This chain links TRBV6-2 or TRBV6-3 with TRBJ2-5; D is possibly TRBD1 (5 bases). Germline V lookup: CDR1 MNHEY, CDR2 SVGEGT. Deletions cut 2 bases from V and 1 base from J, with 5 bases between. This CDR3 region has 13 residues. This CDR3 is CASSYDSQETQYF. Written as DNA, the CDR3 is TGTGCCAGCAGTTACGACAGCCAAGAGACCCAGTACTTC.

V usage is TRBV6-5 and J usage is TRBJ2-7; D possibly corresponds to TRBD1 (6 bases). Trimming removed 11 bases at V and 3 bases at J, with 11 bases between. The CDR3 totals 11 residues. Germline lookup yields CDR1 MNHEY and CDR2 SVGAGI. CDR3 region: CAVQGFYEQYF. The CDR3 DNA is TGTGCCGTACAGGGTTTCTACGAGCAGTACTTC.

The rearrangement joins TRBV20-1 to TRBJ2-5; 9 positions agree with TRBD2. The CDR3 is made up of 14 amino acids. Germline values: CDR1 DFQATT, CDR2 SNEGSKA (reference sequence). The ends lost 8 bases at V and 4 bases at J; junction bases unmatched: 11. CDR3 in DNA: TGCAGTTACTCGGGTTTAGCGGGGGCAGAGACCCAGTACTTC. The encoded protein is CSYSGLAGAETQYF.

The rearrangement links TRBV28 to TRBJ2-7, with 10 bases matching TRBD1. The CDR3 spans 14 residues. Germline CDR1 and CDR2: MDHEN and SYDVKM. V lost 5 bases and J lost 5; bases outside the gene matches: 6. CDR3 coding DNA: TGTGCCAGCAGTCCCACGACAGGGGGCCACGAGCAGTACTTC. Its protein is CASSPTTGGHEQYF. Variable domain in full (rest from reference TRBV28 and TRBJ2-7): DVKVTQSSRYLVKRTGEKVFLECVQDMDHENMFWYRQDPGLGLRLIYFSYDVKMKEKGDIPEGYSVSREKKERFSLILESASTNQTSMYLCASSPTTGGHEQYFGPGTRLTVT.

This clonotype was detected many times. The chain links TRBV19 to TRBJ1-1, with TRBD1 as a possible D gene (5 bases). CDR3 length: 13 amino acids. Trimming took 4 bases from V and 11 from J, leaving 17 bases between them. Germline V lookup: CDR1 LNHDA, CDR2 SQIVND (reference sequence). CDR3 coding DNA: TGTGCCAGTAGTAATCAGGGCGAGTGGGGCGCTTTCTTT. Protein sequence: CASSNQGEWGAFF.

With regard to this clonotype: A much larger clone differs from this one at a single base, so this may be a read error. The CDR3 ends on some other residue instead of the conserved phenylalanine or tryptophan, so this is likely a read error. The J gene is TRBJ2-7, the V gene TRBV11-2, with D perhaps TRBD1 or TRBD2 (6 bases each). Per the germline V gene, CDR1 is SGHAT and CDR2 is FQNNGV. CDR3 size: 14 residues. The CDR3 is CASSQLGGRYEQYL. In nucleotides, the CDR3 is TGCGCCAGCAGCCAGCTTGGGGGGCGTTACGAGCAGTACCTC.

This chain joins TRBV5-1 and TRBJ2-5; 7 bases agree with TRBD2. This CDR3 is built from 15 residues. Germline values: CDR1 SGHRS, CDR2 YFSETQ. V gave up 4 bases and J gave up 7 bases; unmatched junction bases: 13. This CDR3 reads CASSTGTTLGGTQYF. The CDR3 DNA is TGCGCCAGCAGCACCGGGACTACCCTCGGGGGGACCCAGTACTTC.

The table lists this clonotype with a few counts. This chain connects TRBV25-1 to TRBJ1-4; D might be TRBD1 (5 bases). Germline CDR1 and CDR2: MGHDK and SYGVNS. V was shortened by 5 bases and J by 8 bases, with 15 bases between the two germline ends. The CDR3 is 14 residues long. This CDR3 reads CASSRPPGSEKLFF. CDR3 nucleotides: TGTGCCAGCAGTAGACCCCCAGGGTCCGAAAAACTGTTTTTT.

The chain joins TRBV20-1 to TRBJ2-5; the D call may be TRBD1 or TRBD2 (5 bases each). V dropped 0 bases and J dropped 9 bases, with 17 bases sitting between them. CDR3 size: 14 residues. Germline V gene lookup returns CDR1 DFQATT and CDR2 SNEGSKA (reference sequence). The CDR3 nucleotides read TGCAGTGCTAGAGATGCAGAGGGGATTCAGCCCCAGTACTTC. Translating gives CSARDAEGIQPQYF.

The chain carries TRBV5-1 and TRBJ1-2; tentatively, D is TRBD1 (6 bases). CDR1 is SGHRS, CDR2 YFSETQ, per germline. V was clipped by 0 bases and J by 2 bases, with 11 bases between them. This CDR3 spans 15 amino acids. DNA of the CDR3: TGCGCCAGCAGCTTGGGAGGGGGAAGCAACTATGGCTACACCTTC. Translating it yields CASSLGGGSNYGYTF.

A few counts support this clonotype. V gene TRBV12-3 or TRBV12-4 combines with J gene TRBJ1-1; weak D call: TRBD1 (6 bases). CDR3 length equals 13 residues. The V end lost 7 bases, the J end lost 2 bases, and 11 bases lay between the germline ends. The CDR3 reads CASIPGHNTEAFF. CDR3 coding DNA: TGTGCCAGCATTCCGGGACACAACACTGAAGCTTTCTTT.

V is TRBV7-9 and J is TRBJ1-1; D is possibly TRBD1 (5 bases). CDR1 is SEHNR, CDR2 FQNEAQ, per germline (reference sequence). V dropped 5 bases and J dropped 1 base, with 11 bases sitting between them. CDR3 size: 14 residues. The CDR3 region has the DNA TGTGCCAGCAGCCAAGACAGACAGAACACTGAAGCTTTCTTT. Translated, it gives CASSQDRQNTEAFF.

This clonotype was observed a single time. CDR3 in amino acids: CASSQGFVDTGELFF. CDR3 in DNA: TGCGCCAGCAGCCAAGGCTTTGTCGACACCGGGGAGCTGTTTTTT. V gene TRBV10-1 combines with J gene TRBJ2-2; D unresolved. The CDR3 runs to 15 residues. CDR1 is WNHNN, CDR2 SYGVQD, per germline (reference sequence). With 6 bases removed from V and 3 bases from J, the gap between germline ends came to 14 bases.

As regards this clonotype: An end of the junction differs from the germline gene, which may be a read error. This chain links TRBV10-3 with TRBJ1-2; D gene uncertain. In germline, CDR1 is ENHRY, CDR2 SYGVKD. This CDR3 spans 15 amino acids. The CDR3 spells CASSYGRVSGYGYTF. CDR3 coding DNA: TGTGCCAGCAGTTACGGCCGGGTTTCCGGCTATGGCTACACCTTC.

The V and J genes are TRBV10-3 and TRBJ2-5, with D possibly TRBD1 on 5 matching bases. The CDR3 is 11 residues long. The V gene lost 10 bases and the J gene lost 1 base, with 7 bases spanning the gap. The V gene's germline CDR1 is ENHRY and CDR2 SYGVKD. CDR3 in amino acids: CATDSQETQYF. The CDR3 coding sequence is TGTGCCACAGACAGCCAAGAGACCCAGTACTTC.

Only one count was recorded for this clonotype. The chain has TRBV7-2 and TRBJ1-6, with TRBD1 identical over 7 bases. Germline values: CDR1 SGHTA, CDR2 FQGNSA. V was clipped by 0 bases and J by 8 bases; unmatched bases: 13. The CDR3 sequence is 18 residues long. As DNA, the CDR3 is TGTGCCAGCAGCTTAGCCGGGGTCGGGACAGAGGTGGATTCACCCCTCCACTTT. Amino acids: CASSLAGVGTEVDSPLHF.

This chain uses TRBV7-2 with TRBJ2-7, with TRBD1 identical over 7 bases. Germline assignment: CDR1 SGHTA and CDR2 FQGNSA. The CDR3 consists of 16 residues. V shed 8 bases, J shed 6 bases, and the junction held 19 bases outside the gene matches. CDR3 nucleotide sequence: TGTGCCAGCTCAGTCCGGGACAGCTCCTTGGACTCCGAGCAGTACTTC. Encoded protein: CASSVRDSSLDSEQYF.

This clonotype came up many times. The rearrangement links TRBV5-6 to TRBJ1-2, with 8 bases aligning to TRBD1. Germline CDR1 and CDR2: SGHDT and YYEEEE. With 3 bases clipped from V and 7 bases from J, the junction kept 11 bases outside the gene matches. The CDR3 spans 15 residues. In nucleotides, the CDR3 is TGTGCCAGCAGCTCCCGAGGACAGGGTGACTCTGGCTACACCTTC. The encoded protein is CASSSRGQGDSGYTF.

The table lists this clonotype with many counts. The rearrangement uses TRBV10-3 and TRBJ2-5; 7 positions agree with TRBD1. This CDR3 spans 14 amino acids. The V segment lost 6 bases and the J segment 5 bases; nucleotides outside the gene matches: 9. Germline CDR1 reads ENHRY; CDR2 reads SYGVKD. This chain's CDR3 is CAISSGTAGETQYF. CDR3 bases: TGTGCCATCAGCAGTGGGACAGCCGGGGAGACCCAGTACTTC.

This clonotype was recorded once. The chain recombines TRBV6-1 with TRBJ1-4, with 10 bases lining up with TRBD1. This CDR3 comprises 15 residues. Losses at the gene ends were 4 bases for V and 12 bases for J; bases not matched to a gene: 11. The germline V gene encodes CDR1 MNHNS and CDR2 SASEGT. The CDR3 nucleotides are TGTGCCAGCAGTGCCCCGGGACAGGGGACGGAAGAACTGTTTTTT. Amino acid sequence: CASSAPGQGTEELFF.

This chain links TRBV29-1 with TRBJ1-5; D gene ambiguous. The length of the CDR3 is 12 residues. Per the germline V gene, CDR1 is SQVTM and CDR2 is ANQGSEA. V gave up 8 bases and J gave up 5 bases, with 13 bases separating them. The CDR3 bases are TGCAGCTTGGAATCGGGTCATCAGCCCCAGCATTTT. Encoded protein: CSLESGHQPQHF.

This clonotype was seen a few times. This chain links TRBV4-2 with TRBJ2-7, with D perhaps matching TRBD1 (5 bases). The CDR3 loop spans 15 amino acids. Germline lookup yields CDR1 LGHNA and CDR2 YNFKEQ. The germline V and J ends were trimmed by 0 bases and 4 bases, with 13 bases remaining between them. The CDR3 region is CASSQEAQDRYEQYF. The CDR3 DNA is TGTGCCAGCAGCCAAGAGGCACAGGATCGGTACGAGCAGTACTTC.

The chain recombines TRBV6-2 or TRBV6-3 with TRBJ2-7, with 10 bases aligning to TRBD2. This CDR3 is built from 15 residues. V trimming: 6 bases; J trimming: 3 bases; junction bases outside the gene matches: 8. The germline CDR1 and CDR2 sequences are MNHEY and SVGEGT. CDR3 nucleotides: TGTGCCAGCAGCGGCGGACTAGCGGAGATCTACGAGCAGTACTTC. It translates to CASSGGLAEIYEQYF.